The present T cell receptor (beta chain) was sequenced within a study of T cell responses to AZD1222 COVID-19 vaccine. This table comes from immunoSEQ multiplex PCR, and its TCRdb copy is limited to in-frame clones, with some not included. The sample records about 150,000 clones, around 88% being singletons. Study observations and caveats: Spike as a whole was targeted by vaccine-associated CD4 TCRs, dominant at 160-218 and 743-854.

This CDR3 has 12 amino acids. Germline V lookup: CDR1 MNHEY, CDR2 SMNVEV (reference sequence). V gave up 3 bases and J gave up 6 bases, with 5 bases separating them. Comment on this clone: Antigen: not known.

This TCR was recovered from an adult in good health. The genes are TRBV27 and TRBJ2-2; no firm D call. Sequenced here: peripheral blood, sampled on day 0 of MenACWY control vaccination. The CDR3 DNA follows: TGTGCCAGCAGTTTGATTGCCGGGGAGCTGTTTTTT. It encodes CASSLIAGELFF.